This T cell receptor beta chain was sequenced in a study of early T cells in non-severe SARS-CoV-2 infection. MiXCR, run by TCRdb on the 5' RACE reads, gives a single entry per CDR3 protein. The table lists about 92,000 distinct CDR3 sequences, 14% of them singletons, with under 7.5% in the top ten. This clonotype was observed many times. J was trimmed by 3 bases and V by 4 bases; bases with no gene match: 6. This CDR3 contains 15 residues. The germline gives CDR1 LNHDA, CDR2 SQIVND (reference sequence). This TCR was recovered from an adult who was a healthcare worker with PCR-confirmed SARS-CoV-2 infection or an uninfected control (not recorded which). Sequencing was done on a sample of whole blood. The rearrangement links TRBV19 to TRBJ2-7, with TRBD1 matching 10 bases. The CDR3 is CASSTPGTGDYEQYF. The CDR3 DNA reads TGTGCCAGTAGTACCCCCGGGACAGGGGACTACGAGCAGTACTTC.